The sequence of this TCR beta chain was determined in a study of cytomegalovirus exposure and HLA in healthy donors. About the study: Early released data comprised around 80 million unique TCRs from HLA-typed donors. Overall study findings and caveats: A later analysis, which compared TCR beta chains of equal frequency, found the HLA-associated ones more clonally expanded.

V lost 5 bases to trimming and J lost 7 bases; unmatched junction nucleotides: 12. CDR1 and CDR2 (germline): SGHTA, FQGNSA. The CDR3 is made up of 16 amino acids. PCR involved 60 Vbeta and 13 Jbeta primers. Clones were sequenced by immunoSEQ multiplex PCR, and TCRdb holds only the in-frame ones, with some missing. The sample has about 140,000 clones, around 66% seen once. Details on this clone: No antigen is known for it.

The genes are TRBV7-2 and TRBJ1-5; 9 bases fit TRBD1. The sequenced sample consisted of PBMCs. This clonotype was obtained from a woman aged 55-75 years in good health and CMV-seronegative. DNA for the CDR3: TGTGCCAGCAGCCCTACGGACAGGGGTCATAAACAGCCCCAGCATTTT. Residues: CASSPTDRGHKQPQHF.